The rows below give T cell receptor beta chains drawn from one sample of a study of blood T cell repertoires in COVID-19. Clones were read by immunoSEQ multiplex PCR, and TCRdb kept only the in-frame ones, dropping some. The sample contains roughly 75,000 clones, about 86% of which appear only once. Sequenced sample: peripheral blood. The origin of the receptors is a man between 65 and 85 years old with acute or convalescent COVID-19. The CDR3 runs from the conserved cysteine through the conserved F or W. D genes are given only for firm matches. Where a row states a size, it is once, few, many or the class of an expanded clone; other rows omit it.

D gene | CDR3 length | J gene | clone size | V gene | CDR3 DNA | CDR3 protein
NA | 16 | TRBJ1-4 | NA | TRBV5-1 | TGCGCCAGCAGCTTGGCCGGGTCAGTAGCTAATGAAAAACTGTTTTTT | CASSLAGSVANEKLFF
TRBD1 | 14 | TRBJ2-2 | NA | TRBV29-1 | TGCAGCGTTGCCCAGACAGGGGGGACCGGGGAGCTGTTTTTT | CSVAQTGGTGELFF
TRBD2 | 21 | TRBJ2-3 | NA | TRBV6-2/TRBV6-3 | TGTGCCAGCAGTTACTCCCCGGGACTAGCGGGAGGCCGTCGAGGGACAGATACGCAGTATTTT | CASSYSPGLAGGRRGTDTQYF
TRBD1 | 15 | TRBJ1-2 | NA | TRBV24-1 | TGTGCCACCAGTGAACAGGGACAGGGCCGTTATGGCTACACCTTC | CATSEQGQGRYGYTF
NA | 12 | TRBJ2-1 | NA | TRBV12-3/TRBV12-4 | TGTGCCAGCACCCTGGACTGGAAGGAGCAGTTCTTC | CASTLDWKEQFF
NA | 14 | TRBJ2-7 | NA | TRBV30 | TGTGCCTGGGGGGAACAGGGTGTTACCTACGAGCAGTACTTC | CAWGEQGVTYEQYF
NA | 15 | TRBJ2-1 | NA | TRBV7-8 | TGTGCCAGCAGCTTTCAGGGATCATCTCTCAATGAGCAGTTCTTC | CASSFQGSSLNEQFF
NA | 16 | TRBJ2-7 | NA | TRBV7-6 | TGTGCCAGCAGCTTAAACCCGACAGGGACTGGCTACGAGCAGTACTTC | CASSLNPTGTGYEQYF
NA | 16 | TRBJ2-1 | NA | TRBV19 | TGTGCCAGTAGTGTCTTAGAAGAGATCTCCTACAATGAGCAGTTCTTC | CASSVLEEISYNEQFF
TRBD1 | 14 | TRBJ1-1 | NA | TRBV30 | TGTGCCTCGACGCAAGACAGGGGGAACACTGAAGCTTTCTTT | CASTQDRGNTEAFF
TRBD1 | 13 | TRBJ2-3 | NA | TRBV12-3/TRBV12-4 | TGTGCCAGCCTCTCAGGGGGCGCAGATACGCAGTATTTT | CASLSGGADTQYF
TRBD2 | 15 | TRBJ2-2 | few | TRBV7-3 | TGTGCCAGCAGCTTAAGTCCCGGGAGGACCGGGGAGCTGTTTTTT | CASSLSPGRTGELFF
NA | 14 | TRBJ2-2 | NA | TRBV6-5 | TGTGCCAGCACTCCGACAGCGAACACCGGGGAGCTGTTTTTT | CASTPTANTGELFF
NA | 14 | TRBJ2-5 | NA | TRBV3-1/TRBV3-2 | TGTGCCAGCAGCCAAGGGCCTAGAGCCGAGACCCAGTACTTC | CASSQGPRAETQYF
NA | 13 | TRBJ2-3 | NA | TRBV7-9 | TGTGCCAGCAGCTTATCTAGCACAGATACGCAGTATTTT | CASSLSSTDTQYF
TRBD1 | 17 | TRBJ1-2 | NA | TRBV18 | TGTGCCAGCTCACCAAGTGGGACAGGGCCCAGTAACTATGGCTACACCTTC | CASSPSGTGPSNYGYTF
NA | 15 | TRBJ2-2 | NA | TRBV5-1 | TGCGCCAGCAGCTCCGGGAGCTTATTCACCGGGGAGCTGTTTTTT | CASSSGSLFTGELFF
NA | 13 | TRBJ1-4 | once | TRBV7-6 | TGTGCCAGCAGCTCTGCAACTAATGAAAAACTGTTTTTT | CASSSATNEKLFF
NA | 15 | TRBJ2-7 | NA | TRBV3-1/TRBV3-2 | TGTGCCAGCAGCCAAGGAGCCACAGGCCCCTACGAGCAGTACTTC | CASSQGATGPYEQYF
TRBD1 | 14 | TRBJ1-2 | once | TRBV28 | TGTGCCAGCGGGTGGGGACAGTCGAACTATGGCTACACCTTC | CASGWGQSNYGYTF
NA | 16 | TRBJ1-1 | NA | TRBV27 | TGTGCCAGCAGTTTAATGAAGCCCGCCATGAACACTGAAGCTTTCTTT | CASSLMKPAMNTEAFF
TRBD1 | 16 | TRBJ2-3 | once | TRBV5-4 | TGTGCCAGCAGCTCCACCCCGGGACAGGGTTTGGATACGCAGTATTTT | CASSSTPGQGLDTQYF
TRBD2 | 13 | TRBJ2-7 | NA | TRBV6-1 | TGTGCCAGCAATGAAGCGGGAGCCTACGAGCAGTACTTC | CASNEAGAYEQYF
NA | 18 | TRBJ1-3 | many | TRBV7-8 | TGTGCCAGCAGCTTAGTACAAGGGGTTATGTTCGCTGGAAACACCATATATTTT | CASSLVQGVMFAGNTIYF
TRBD1 | 15 | TRBJ1-5 | NA | TRBV19 | TGTGCCAGTAGTGCGGGACAGGGGCAGGCCCAGCCCCAGCATTTT | CASSAGQGQAQPQHF
TRBD1 | 17 | TRBJ2-7 | NA | TRBV7-2 | TGTGCCAGCAGCTTAGCTTCAGTGGGACAGGGAGCCTACGAGCAGTACTTC | CASSLASVGQGAYEQYF
NA | 15 | TRBJ2-7 | NA | TRBV9 | TGTGCCAGCAGCGTAGAGGGCAGGGACTCGGGGGAGCAGTACTTC | CASSVEGRDSGEQYF
TRBD2 | 16 | TRBJ2-2 | NA | TRBV28 | TGTGCCAGCGGATCTATAGCGGGAGGAGTTTCCGGGGAGCTGTTTTTT | CASGSIAGGVSGELFF
TRBD1 | 14 | TRBJ1-2 | NA | TRBV28 | TGTGCCAGCAGCCAAGGGACAGGGAACTATGGCTACACCTTC | CASSQGTGNYGYTF
NA | 15 | TRBJ1-5 | NA | TRBV5-1 | TGCGCCAGCAGCTTGGCCGGGGGATTGGGTCAGCCCCAGCATTTT | CASSLAGGLGQPQHF
NA | 14 | TRBJ2-7 | NA | TRBV14 | TGTGCCAGCAGCCAAGGACTATTCCGGGGCGAGCAGTACTTC | CASSQGLFRGEQYF
TRBD2 | 15 | TRBJ2-7 | NA | TRBV6-5 | TGTGCCAGCAGTTACGGACTAGCGGTTTCCTACGAGCAGTACTTC | CASSYGLAVSYEQYF
TRBD1 | 14 | TRBJ1-2 | few | TRBV28 | TGTGCCACCGGCCTCGGCAGGGGGCATTATGGCTACACCTTC | CATGLGRGHYGYTF
NA | 11 | TRBJ2-5 | NA | TRBV12-3/TRBV12-4 | TGTGCCAGCAGTGCGCGGGACTCGACGTACTTC | CASSARDSTYF
TRBD1 | 15 | TRBJ1-4 | NA | TRBV2 | TGTGCCAGCAGTGAAGGGGACAGGGATTATGAAAAACTGTTTTTT | CASSEGDRDYEKLFF
NA | 16 | TRBJ2-6 | NA | TRBV5-4 | TGTGCCAGTCTGAGGGGAGGACCTTCTGGGGCCAACGTCCTGACTTTC | CASLRGGPSGANVLTF
NA | 11 | TRBJ2-3 | NA | TRBV12-3/TRBV12-4 | TGTGCCAGCAGTTTACAGGATACGCAGTATTTT | CASSLQDTQYF
TRBD1 | 15 | TRBJ2-3 | NA | TRBV6-5 | TGTGCCAGCAGTCAAAGGGGGCTAGAGACAGATACGCAGTATTTT | CASSQRGLETDTQYF
NA | 15 | TRBJ2-1 | NA | TRBV7-3 | TGTGCCAGCAGCTCGGAGGGAAGCTCCTACAATGAGCAGTTCTTC | CASSSEGSSYNEQFF
TRBD1 | 12 | TRBJ1-4 | NA | TRBV18 | TGTGCCAGCTCACAGGACAGGCGGGAACTGTTTTTT | CASSQDRRELFF
TRBD2 | 16 | TRBJ2-1 | NA | TRBV4-2 | TGTGCCAGCAGCAATAAGGAGCGGGAGTTATCGGCTGAGCAGTTCTTC | CASSNKERELSAEQFF
TRBD2 | 15 | TRBJ2-1 | NA | TRBV29-1 | TGCAGCGCCCGGGGGGTAGGGCTAGCGGGAGGGGAGCAGTTCTTC | CSARGVGLAGGEQFF
NA | 12 | TRBJ2-5 | NA | TRBV11-2 | TGTGCCAGCAGCCAGTACCAAGAGACCCAGTACTTC | CASSQYQETQYF
NA | 14 | TRBJ2-1 | NA | TRBV5-1 | TGCGCCAGCAGCGGCGGACACCCCTACAATGAGCAGTTCTTC | CASSGGHPYNEQFF
NA | 14 | TRBJ1-1 | NA | TRBV18 | TGTGCCAGCTCATCCACAGGAAGGGACACTGAAGCTTTCTTT | CASSSTGRDTEAFF
TRBD1 | 14 | TRBJ1-2 | NA | TRBV11-2 | TGTGCCAGCAGCCCCGGGACAGGCTCCTATGGCTACACCTTC | CASSPGTGSYGYTF